This T cell receptor beta chain is from a study of cytomegalovirus exposure and HLA in healthy donors. Study conclusions and caveats: With later analysis, a missense DCLRE1C variant became linked to TCR beta V- and J-gene trimming. Cytomegalovirus association was assigned to 170 or so TCR beta chains. Common viral pathogens seemed to be connected with several of the most significant clusters, according to a later analysis. Near-uniform donor sequencing depth was presumed by presence/absence analyses.

Worth noting for this clone: Its antigen is currently unknown.

This CDR3 region has 16 residues. J lost 3 bases, V lost 5 bases, and 13 bases had no gene match. Germline V gives CDR1 LNHNV, CDR2 YYDKDF (reference sequence). The PCR was carried out with 60 Vbeta primers and 13 Jbeta primers. The repertoire was sequenced with immunoSEQ multiplex PCR; TCRdb's copy has only in-frame clones and lacks some. This repertoire includes about 170,000 clones. Sample: PBMCs. The TCR comes from a woman aged 55-75 years in good health and CMV-seronegative. This rearrangement joins TRBV15 to TRBJ2-7; 7 bases match TRBD2. The CDR3 loop is CATSVRDYYGDYEQYF. The DNA for the CDR3 is TGTGCCACCAGCGTCCGGGACTACTATGGGGACTACGAGCAGTACTTC.